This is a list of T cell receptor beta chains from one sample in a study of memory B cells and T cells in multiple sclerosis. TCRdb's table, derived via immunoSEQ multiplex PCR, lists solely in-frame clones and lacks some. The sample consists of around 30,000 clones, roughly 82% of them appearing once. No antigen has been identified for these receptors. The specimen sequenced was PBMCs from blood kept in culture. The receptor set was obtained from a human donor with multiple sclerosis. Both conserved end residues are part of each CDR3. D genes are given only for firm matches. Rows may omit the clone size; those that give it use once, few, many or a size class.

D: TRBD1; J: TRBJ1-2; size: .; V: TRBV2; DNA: TGTGCCAGCAGTGGGGGGGACAGGCGCTACACCTTC; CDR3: CASSGGDRRYTF
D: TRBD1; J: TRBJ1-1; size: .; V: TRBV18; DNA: TGTGCCAGCTCACCACTCGGAGGGGGCGCGGGAAACACTGAAGCTTTCTTT; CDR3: CASSPLGGGAGNTEAFF
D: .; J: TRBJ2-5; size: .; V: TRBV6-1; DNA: TGTGCCAGCAGTGAATGGACAGCCCAAGAGACCCAGTACTTC; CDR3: CASSEWTAQETQYF
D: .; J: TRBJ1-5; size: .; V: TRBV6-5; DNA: TGTGCCAGCAGTTACGGCAGGGCCCAGCCCCAGCATTTT; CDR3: CASSYGRAQPQHF
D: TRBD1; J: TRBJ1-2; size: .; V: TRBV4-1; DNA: TGCGCCAGCAGCCCCGGGACAGGGGCCTATGGCTACACCTTC; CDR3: CASSPGTGAYGYTF
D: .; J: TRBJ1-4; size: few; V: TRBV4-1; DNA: TGCGCCAGCAGCCAAGTAAGGAATGAAAAACTGTTTTTT; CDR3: CASSQVRNEKLFF
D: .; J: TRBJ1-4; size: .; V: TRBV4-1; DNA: TGCGCCAGCAGCGCGACGGGGTTGAGTTCTGAAAAACTGTTTTTT; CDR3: CASSATGLSSEKLFF
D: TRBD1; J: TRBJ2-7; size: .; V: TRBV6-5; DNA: TGTGCCAGCATCCGGACAGGGACCTACGAGCAGTACTTC; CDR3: CASIRTGTYEQYF
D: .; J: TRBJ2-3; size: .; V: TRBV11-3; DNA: TGTGCCAGCAGCCGGGACCCAACGACAGATACGCAGTATTTT; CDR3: CASSRDPTTDTQYF
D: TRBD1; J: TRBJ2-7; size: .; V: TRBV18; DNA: TGTGCCAGCTCACCCAAAAGACAGGGGGGGTACGAGCAGTACTTC; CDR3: CASSPKRQGGYEQYF
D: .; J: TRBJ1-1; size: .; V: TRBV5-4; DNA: TGTGCCAGCAGCTTGGGGGCAGTCCTCACTGAAGCTTTCTTT; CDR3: CASSLGAVLTEAFF
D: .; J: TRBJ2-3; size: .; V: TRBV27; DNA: TGTGCCAGCAGTTTGTCGCGCGGGACTAGCACAGATACGCAGTATTTT; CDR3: CASSLSRGTSTDTQYF
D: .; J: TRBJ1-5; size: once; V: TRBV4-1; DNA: TGCGCCAGCAGCCAAGATCTTTTGGTCGTAAATCAGCCCCAGCATTTT; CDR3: CASSQDLLVVNQPQHF
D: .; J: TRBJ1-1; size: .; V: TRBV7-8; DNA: TGTGCCAGCAGCTTAACGGGGACTAACACTGAAGCTTTCTTT; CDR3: CASSLTGTNTEAFF
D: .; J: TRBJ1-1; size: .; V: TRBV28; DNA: TGTGCCAGCAGTTTATTGGGGGCGCCCCAGAACACTGAAGCTTTCTTT; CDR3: CASSLLGAPQNTEAFF
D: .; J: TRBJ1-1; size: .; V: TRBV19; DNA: TGTGCCAGTAGTGGTAACACTGAAGCTTTCTTT; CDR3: CASSGNTEAFF
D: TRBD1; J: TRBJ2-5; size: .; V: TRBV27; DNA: TGTGCCAGCAGTTCCTACGGACAGGGTGGGTCAGAGACCCAGTACTTC; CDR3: CASSSYGQGGSETQYF
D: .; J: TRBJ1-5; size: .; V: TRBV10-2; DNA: TGCGCCAGCAGTGACACGCCGTATAGCAATCAGCCCCAGCATTTT; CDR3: CASSDTPYSNQPQHF
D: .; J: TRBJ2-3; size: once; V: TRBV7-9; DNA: TGTGCCAGCAGCTTAGGGGGCGTAACAGATACGCAGTATTTT; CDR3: CASSLGGVTDTQYF
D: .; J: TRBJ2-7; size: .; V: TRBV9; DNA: TGTGCCAGCAGCGACGACAACGCCTACGAGCAGTACTTC; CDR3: CASSDDNAYEQYF
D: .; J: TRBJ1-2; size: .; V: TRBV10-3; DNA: TGTGCCACCTCCCAGACAGGTCTCGATGGCTACACCTTC; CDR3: CATSQTGLDGYTF
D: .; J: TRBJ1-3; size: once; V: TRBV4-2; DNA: TGTGCCAGCAGCCAGTCCTCCGGACAGCTAGTCGGTAGCTCTGGAAACACCATATATTTT; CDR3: CASSQSSGQLVGSSGNTIYF
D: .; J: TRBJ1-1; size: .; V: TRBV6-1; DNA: TGTGCCAGCGGTCGGGGCCCTGAAGCTTTCTTT; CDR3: CASGRGPEAFF
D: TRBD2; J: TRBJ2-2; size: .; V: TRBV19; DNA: TGTGCCAGTAGTCCCGGACTAGCGGGGGGTAACACCGGGGAGCTGTTTTTT; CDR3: CASSPGLAGGNTGELFF
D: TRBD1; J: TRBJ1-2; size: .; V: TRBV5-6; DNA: TGTGCCAGCAGCTTGGGCTTAAGACAGGGGTGGGCCTATGGCTACACCTTC; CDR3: CASSLGLRQGWAYGYTF
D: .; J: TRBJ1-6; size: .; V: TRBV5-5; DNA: TGTGCCAGCAGTCGTGCAGGGCGTAGTATCTCACCCCTCCACTTT; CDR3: CASSRAGRSISPLHF
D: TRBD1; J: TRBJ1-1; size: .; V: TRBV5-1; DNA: TGCGCCAGCAGCTTGGGACAGGGGAGAACTGAAGCTTTCTTT; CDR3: CASSLGQGRTEAFF
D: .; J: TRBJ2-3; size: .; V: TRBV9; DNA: TGTGCCAGCAGCGTAGGGCCCAGGGCGGGGGCTACAGATACGCAGTATTTT; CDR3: CASSVGPRAGATDTQYF
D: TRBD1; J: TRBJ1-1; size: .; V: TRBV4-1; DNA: TGCGCCAGCAGCCAAGACGACAGGGCTGCTGAAGCTTTCTTT; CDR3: CASSQDDRAAEAFF
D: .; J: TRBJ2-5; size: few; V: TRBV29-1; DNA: TGCAGCGCCCGAGGCGACATCCAAATCGAGACCCAGTACTTC; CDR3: CSARGDIQIETQYF
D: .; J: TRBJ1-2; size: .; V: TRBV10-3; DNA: TGTGCCATCAGTGACGGGGGTAGCCACTATGGCTACACCTTC; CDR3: CAISDGGSHYGYTF
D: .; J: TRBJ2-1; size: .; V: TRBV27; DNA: TGTGCCAGCAGGGAATTCTCCTACAATGAGCAGTTCTTC; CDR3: CASREFSYNEQFF
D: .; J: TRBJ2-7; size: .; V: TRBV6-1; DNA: TGTGCCAGCACCGAAGGAGAGAATGGGTTCTACGAGCAGTACTTC; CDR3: CASTEGENGFYEQYF
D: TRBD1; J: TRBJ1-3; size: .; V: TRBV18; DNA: TGTGCCAGCTCACCGGTACAGGGGGCGATCGGAAACACCATATATTTT; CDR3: CASSPVQGAIGNTIYF
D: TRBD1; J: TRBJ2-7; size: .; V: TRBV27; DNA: TGTGCCAGCAGCGTCTCCGGGACAGGATACGAGCAGTACTTC; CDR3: CASSVSGTGYEQYF
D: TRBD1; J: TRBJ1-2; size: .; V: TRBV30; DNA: TGTGCCTGGATATTCGGGACAGGCAATGGCTACACCTTC; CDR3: CAWIFGTGNGYTF
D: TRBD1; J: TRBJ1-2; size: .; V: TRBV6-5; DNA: TGTGCCAGCAAATTCCAGGGGGCAAGCGACACCTTC; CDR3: CASKFQGASDTF
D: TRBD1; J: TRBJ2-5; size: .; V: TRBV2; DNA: TGTGCCAGCAGTTTGGCAGGGGGCTTGGAGACCCAGTACTTC; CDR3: CASSLAGGLETQYF
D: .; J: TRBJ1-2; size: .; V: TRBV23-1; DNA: TGCGCCAGCAGCCCCGGGCCCAGGAGGGGCTACACCTTC; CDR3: CASSPGPRRGYTF
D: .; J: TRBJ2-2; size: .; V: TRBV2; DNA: TGTGCCAGCAGTGTGAACAGGGGAGGCGGGGAGCTGTTTTTT; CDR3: CASSVNRGGGELFF
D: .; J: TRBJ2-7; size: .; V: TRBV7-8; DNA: TGTGCCAGCAGCCCCCGCTCCTACGAGCAGTACTTC; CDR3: CASSPRSYEQYF
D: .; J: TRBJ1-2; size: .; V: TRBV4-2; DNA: TGTGCCAGCAGCCAAGACTACTTTGGGAATCCGTTTAACTATGGCTACACCTTC; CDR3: CASSQDYFGNPFNYGYTF
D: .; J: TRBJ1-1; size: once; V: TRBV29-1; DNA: TGCAGCGCTCGAACAGGGTTGGGGAACACTGAAGCTTTCTTT; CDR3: CSARTGLGNTEAFF
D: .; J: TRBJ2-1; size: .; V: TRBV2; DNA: TGTGCCAGCAGTGAACCCAGCAATCGGGCCAATGAGCAGTTCTTC; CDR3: CASSEPSNRANEQFF
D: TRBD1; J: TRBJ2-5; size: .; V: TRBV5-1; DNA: TGCGCCAGCAGCTCCGGGACAGGGAGGGAGACCCAGTACTTC; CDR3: CASSSGTGRETQYF
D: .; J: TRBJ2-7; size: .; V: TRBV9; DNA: TGTGCCAGCAGCCCATGGACAGCCTCTGGCGAGCAGTACTTC; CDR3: CASSPWTASGEQYF
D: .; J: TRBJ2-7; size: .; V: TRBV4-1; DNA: TGCGCCAGCAGTTTACGGGAAAATTCCTACGAGCAGTACTTC; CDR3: CASSLRENSYEQYF
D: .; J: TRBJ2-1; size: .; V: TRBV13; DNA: TGTGCCAGCAGCTTTGGAAGCAATGAGCAGTTCTTC; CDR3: CASSFGSNEQFF
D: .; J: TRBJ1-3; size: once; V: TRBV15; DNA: TGTGCCACCAGCAGAGGCGAGGGGCGAGGAAACACCATATATTTT; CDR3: CATSRGEGRGNTIYF
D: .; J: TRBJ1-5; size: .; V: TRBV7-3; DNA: TGTGCCAGCAGCTTAGCTGGGGATCAGCCCCAGCATTTT; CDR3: CASSLAGDQPQHF
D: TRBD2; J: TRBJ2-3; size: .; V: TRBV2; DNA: TGTGCCAGCAACCGACTAGCGGGGGGGCTAGATACGCAGTATTTT; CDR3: CASNRLAGGLDTQYF
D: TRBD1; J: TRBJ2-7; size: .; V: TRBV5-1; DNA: TGCGCCAGCAGCCCAGGGGGCATCTACGAGCAGTACTTC; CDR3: CASSPGGIYEQYF
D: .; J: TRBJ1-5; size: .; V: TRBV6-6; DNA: TGTGCCAGCGCGCTTTTGGACAATCAGCCCCAGCATTTT; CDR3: CASALLDNQPQHF